This T cell receptor (beta chain) was sequenced during a study of cytomegalovirus exposure and HLA in healthy donors (dated 2017 in TCRdb). Study-level background: The 500 to 800 repertoires of the first cohort and the 110 or so validation repertoires were produced on the same platform, according to a later analysis. Along with the 666-subject first cohort, a separate validation cohort of around 120 different subjects was used. The study aimed to test whether signatures of past pathogen exposure could be identified by cataloging public T cell receptors. High-throughput TCR immunosequencing, statistical association of individual TCRs with disease status, and machine learning were combined to predict cytomegalovirus infection status. Findings and caveats that apply to the study as a whole: Of the cluster scores, roughly 93% were above 0 in a later analysis, which found that TCRs clustered in the first cohort also tended to co-occur in the 120 or so validation repertoires. In vitro tests confirmed that a few of the cytomegalovirus-associated TCR beta chains recognize cytomegalovirus antigens. The authors suggested that the approach could potentially be extended to other disease states and immunological phenotypes. The classifier was reported to diagnose cytomegalovirus status with high specificity and sensitivity in both the original and validation cohorts. Across donors, most TCR sequences were observed very rarely, whereas some public TCRs were present in many individuals. A later analysis had no HLA typing for the validation cohort, so co-occurrence there was scored across all 130 or so repertoires. A total of 150 to 200 TCR beta chains were listed by the study as associated with cytomegalovirus.

The donors belonged to the validation cohort of roughly 120 subjects, which was separate from the approximately 700-subject first cohort. The library was made by the immunoSEQ multiplex PCR assay. The study's own analysis went as follows. A statistical classification framework was built for diagnosing cytomegalovirus status from the catalog of TCR beta chain sequences. Entries here come from immuneACCESS through TCRdb and include only in-frame sequences with V and J called. Some clones fail to appear in such tables; in the studies checked, an unresolved V gene covers under half of the shortfall, and the cause of the remainder is unknown. V, J and clone size were drawn from that table, and D and trimming were deduced from the DNA. This sample has fewer than 150,000 clones in its table, and 88% of those were observed once. In total, the top ten clones hold less than 1.5% of the sample. V loses 3 bases at its end and J loses 2 bases; junction bases beyond the gene matches: 3. In the germline V gene (reference sequence), CDR1 corresponds to MNHNY and CDR2 to SVGAGI. CDR3 length: 15 amino acids, cysteine to phenylalanine. The only DNA kept is the CDR3, 45 bases in frame from the first base.

For this clone: There is no known antigen for this receptor. No per-base quality is available; no much larger clone lies one base away.

This sequence was found in a man aged 25-45 years in good health and CMV-seronegative. What was sequenced was PBMCs. This chain joins TRBV6-6 to TRBJ2-7, with 11 junctional bases fitting TRBD1. The CDR3 protein sequence reads: CASSYGDRGTYEQYF. The DNA reads as follows: TGTGCCAGCAGTTATGGGGACAGGGGGACCTACGAGCAGTACTTC.